These T cell receptor beta chains were read from a single sample in a study of cytomegalovirus exposure and HLA in healthy donors. Profiling relied on immunoSEQ multiplex PCR, and the TCRdb table lists in-frame clones only, not all of them. Of about 170,000 clones listed, roughly 82% are singletons. Sequences were obtained from PBMCs. The receptors come from a girl aged 10-17 years in good health and CMV-seropositive. Both conserved end residues are part of each CDR3. D genes are given only for firm matches. The size entry is marked missing in some rows and otherwise reads once, few, many or a size class.

D: .; J: TRBJ2-2; size: .; V: TRBV27; CDR3: CASSPQDTGELFF; DNA: TGTGCCAGCAGCCCGCAGGACACCGGGGAGCTGTTTTTT
D: TRBD1; J: TRBJ2-7; size: .; V: TRBV28; CDR3: CASNLTPGTASYEQYF; DNA: TGTGCCAGCAATCTTACACCCGGGACAGCTTCCTACGAGCAGTACTTC
D: TRBD2; J: TRBJ2-1; size: .; V: TRBV5-4; CDR3: CASSPVASGEYNEQFF; DNA: TGTGCCAGCAGCCCCGTGGCTAGCGGGGAATACAATGAGCAGTTCTTC
D: .; J: TRBJ1-1; size: few; V: TRBV30; CDR3: CAWSVSSRVGFRF; DNA: TGTGCCTGGAGTGTATCATCCAGGGTTGGATTTCGGTTT
D: .; J: TRBJ1-1; size: .; V: TRBV19; CDR3: CASRPLLGTSGSTEAFF; DNA: TGTGCCAGTAGACCCCTCCTCGGGACGAGCGGGAGTACTGAAGCTTTCTTT
D: .; J: TRBJ2-5; size: few; V: TRBV5-1; CDR3: CASSLANSGGQETQYF; DNA: TGCGCCAGCAGCTTGGCCAATTCAGGGGGGCAAGAGACCCAGTACTTC
D: TRBD2; J: TRBJ2-5; size: .; V: TRBV7-9; CDR3: CASSSSGGVPGTQYF; DNA: TGTGCCAGCAGCTCTAGCGGGGGGGTCCCGGGGACCCAGTACTTC
D: TRBD2; J: TRBJ2-2; size: .; V: TRBV27; CDR3: CASSPGGAGELFF; DNA: TGTGCCAGCAGTCCCGGGGGGGCCGGGGAGCTGTTTTTT
D: .; J: TRBJ1-1; size: .; V: TRBV6-1; CDR3: CASSRGQTNTEAFF; DNA: TGTGCCAGCAGTCGCGGACAGACGAACACTGAAGCTTTCTTT
D: TRBD2; J: TRBJ2-1; size: .; V: TRBV5-1; CDR3: CASSLSSGSRGEQFF; DNA: TGCGCCAGCAGCTTGAGCAGCGGGAGTCGGGGTGAGCAGTTCTTC
D: .; J: TRBJ2-7; size: .; V: TRBV27; CDR3: CASSLRGTYEQYF; DNA: TGTGCCAGCAGTTTGAGAGGGACCTACGAGCAGTACTTC
D: .; J: TRBJ1-5; size: few; V: TRBV4-1; CDR3: CASSQEGGGSNQPQHF; DNA: TGCGCCAGCAGCCAAGAAGGGGGGGGTAGCAATCAGCCCCAGCATTTT
D: .; J: TRBJ1-2; size: .; V: TRBV19; CDR3: CASSSGSSPRGYGYTF; DNA: TGTGCCAGTAGCAGCGGGTCCTCCCCGAGGGGCTATGGCTACACCTTC
D: TRBD2; J: TRBJ2-7; size: .; V: TRBV27; CDR3: CASRTKGLAGIQYF; DNA: TGTGCCAGCAGAACAAAAGGACTAGCGGGAATACAGTACTTC
D: TRBD2; J: TRBJ2-3; size: .; V: TRBV5-3; CDR3: CARSPSDGTSNSDTQYF; DNA: TGTGCCAGAAGCCCGTCTGACGGGACTAGTAATTCAGATACGCAGTATTTT
D: TRBD1; J: TRBJ1-2; size: .; V: TRBV5-6; CDR3: CASSGDRGPKGYTF; DNA: TGTGCCAGCAGCGGCGACAGGGGGCCCAAGGGCTACACCTTC
D: TRBD2; J: TRBJ2-4; size: once; V: TRBV10-3; CDR3: CAISESPLAGGQGTQYF; DNA: TGTGCCATCAGTGAGTCCCCACTAGCGGGGGGACAAGGCACTCAGTACTTC
D: TRBD2; J: TRBJ2-1; size: few; V: TRBV6-5; CDR3: CASSLSGSSYNEQFF; DNA: TGTGCCAGCAGCTTAAGCGGGAGTTCCTACAATGAGCAGTTCTTC
D: TRBD1; J: TRBJ1-5; size: .; V: TRBV28; CDR3: CASRPPGQGDGQPQHF; DNA: TGTGCCAGCAGGCCTCCGGGACAGGGGGACGGACAGCCCCAGCATTTT
D: .; J: TRBJ2-1; size: .; V: TRBV6-5; CDR3: CATGEGNEQFF; DNA: TGTGCCACAGGGGAGGGCAATGAGCAGTTCTTC
D: TRBD1; J: TRBJ2-3; size: .; V: TRBV2; CDR3: CASSQGARDTQYF; DNA: TGTGCCAGCAGTCAGGGGGCTAGGGATACGCAGTATTTT
D: TRBD2; J: TRBJ2-5; size: few; V: TRBV5-1; CDR3: CASSLVASGDQETQYF; DNA: TGCGCCAGCAGCTTGGTGGCTAGCGGGGACCAAGAGACCCAGTACTTC
D: .; J: TRBJ1-5; size: .; V: TRBV7-4; CDR3: CASSFGRTGSVPPHQPQHF; DNA: TGTGCCAGCAGCTTCGGACGTACAGGGTCGGTCCCCCCCCATCAGCCCCAGCATTTT
D: .; J: TRBJ2-7; size: .; V: TRBV9; CDR3: CASSATGTDYYEQYF; DNA: TGTGCCAGCAGCGCAACCGGGACGGACTACTACGAGCAGTACTTC
D: .; J: TRBJ2-7; size: .; V: TRBV6-6; CDR3: CASSYLSWYEQYF; DNA: TGTGCCAGCAGTTACCTGAGTTGGTACGAGCAGTACTTC
D: TRBD1; J: TRBJ2-1; size: .; V: TRBV18; CDR3: CASSPTQGSRYNEQFF; DNA: TGTGCCAGCTCACCAACACAGGGGTCAAGGTACAATGAGCAGTTCTTC
D: .; J: TRBJ2-3; size: .; V: TRBV27; CDR3: CASSRHTDTQYF; DNA: TGTGCCAGCAGTAGACACACAGATACGCAGTATTTT
D: TRBD2; J: TRBJ2-7; size: .; V: TRBV29-1; CDR3: CSVEDLSGDFYEQYF; DNA: TGCAGCGTTGAAGATCTAAGCGGGGATTTCTACGAGCAGTACTTC
D: TRBD2; J: TRBJ2-4; size: .; V: TRBV9; CDR3: CASSVDGGTAKNIQYF; DNA: TGTGCCAGCAGCGTAGACGGGGGGACGGCCAAAAACATTCAGTACTTC
D: TRBD2; J: TRBJ2-7; size: .; V: TRBV6-6; CDR3: CASRGGSGGLYF; DNA: TGTGCCAGCAGGGGGGGAAGCGGGGGGCTTTACTTC
D: TRBD2; J: TRBJ2-5; size: .; V: TRBV7-7; CDR3: CASSLEPTSGQETQYF; DNA: TGTGCTAGCAGCCTTGAACCGACTAGCGGCCAAGAGACCCAGTACTTC
D: TRBD1; J: TRBJ2-7; size: .; V: TRBV25-1; CDR3: CASSPLDRGSYEQYF; DNA: TGTGCCAGCAGCCCCTTGGACAGGGGGAGTTACGAGCAGTACTTC
D: TRBD1; J: TRBJ2-7; size: few; V: TRBV7-2; CDR3: CASSRTGTGDEQYF; DNA: TGTGCCAGCAGCCGTACCGGGACAGGGGACGAGCAGTACTTC
D: TRBD1; J: TRBJ1-5; size: .; V: TRBV5-1; CDR3: CASSSTGGSNQPQHF; DNA: TGCGCCAGCAGCTCTACAGGGGGTAGCAATCAGCCCCAGCATTTT
D: TRBD1; J: TRBJ1-2; size: .; V: TRBV7-2; CDR3: CASSLAQGAGGGYTF; DNA: TGTGCCAGCAGCTTAGCCCAGGGGGCTGGAGGTGGCTACACCTTC
D: .; J: TRBJ2-7; size: once; V: TRBV5-1; CDR3: CASRSQGWASYEQYF; DNA: TGCGCCAGCAGATCTCAGGGGTGGGCCTCCTACGAGCAGTACTTC
D: .; J: TRBJ1-4; size: .; V: TRBV7-2; CDR3: CASSLVDTGEKLFF; DNA: TGTGCCAGCAGCTTAGTCGACACTGGTGAAAAACTGTTTTTT
D: TRBD1; J: TRBJ1-1; size: .; V: TRBV30; CDR3: CAWQPRGPAFF; DNA: TGTGCCTGGCAGCCCAGGGGGCCGGCTTTCTTT
D: .; J: TRBJ2-7; size: .; V: TRBV29-1; CDR3: CSVEDRRGGSYEQYF; DNA: TGCAGCGTTGAAGATCGTCGCGGAGGCTCCTACGAGCAGTACTTC
D: TRBD1; J: TRBJ1-1; size: .; V: TRBV5-1; CDR3: CASSKTGEIRAFF; DNA: TGCGCCAGCAGCAAAACAGGGGAGATAAGAGCTTTCTTT
D: .; J: TRBJ2-7; size: .; V: TRBV27; CDR3: CAGPLYEQYF; DNA: TGTGCCGGCCCCCTTTACGAGCAGTACTTC
D: .; J: TRBJ1-2; size: few; V: TRBV5-1; CDR3: CASSLAQGPCTF; DNA: TGCGCCAGCAGCTTGGCTCAGGGGCCCTGCACCTTC
D: .; J: TRBJ1-5; size: .; V: TRBV21-1; CDR3: CASSTHPGQGDQPQHF; DNA: TGTGCCAGCAGCACCCACCCGGGACAGGGGGATCAGCCCCAGCATTTT
D: .; J: TRBJ2-7; size: .; V: TRBV27; CDR3: CASSKALTVTSYEQYF; DNA: TGTGCCAGCAGCAAAGCGCTGACAGTGACTTCCTACGAGCAGTACTTC
D: .; J: TRBJ1-1; size: .; V: TRBV5-1; CDR3: CASSLDRPNTEAFF; DNA: TGCGCCAGCAGCTTGGACAGGCCGAACACTGAAGCTTTCTTT
D: TRBD2; J: TRBJ2-5; size: .; V: TRBV5-1; CDR3: CASSIGTSGRETQYF; DNA: TGCGCCAGCAGCATAGGGACTAGCGGGAGGGAGACCCAGTACTTC
D: .; J: TRBJ1-5; size: .; V: TRBV15; CDR3: CATSLDPGQPQHF; DNA: TGTGCCACCAGCCTAGACCCTGGTCAGCCCCAGCATTTT
D: TRBD1; J: TRBJ2-7; size: .; V: TRBV7-9; CDR3: CASSPRDRGLYEQYF; DNA: TGTGCCAGCAGCCCCCGGGACAGGGGACTCTACGAGCAGTACTTC
D: TRBD1; J: TRBJ1-1; size: once; V: TRBV29-1; CDR3: CSVMTGVTTEAFF; DNA: TGCAGCGTGATGACAGGGGTTACCACTGAAGCTTTCTTT
D: TRBD1; J: TRBJ1-1; size: .; V: TRBV27; CDR3: CASSLSQGAQPEAFF; DNA: TGTGCCAGCAGTTTATCGCAGGGGGCTCAACCTGAAGCTTTCTTT
D: TRBD1; J: TRBJ2-2; size: .; V: TRBV7-6; CDR3: CASSLGDRGSTGELFF; DNA: TGTGCCAGCAGCTTAGGGGACAGGGGGTCCACCGGGGAGCTGTTTTTT
D: TRBD1; J: TRBJ1-1; size: .; V: TRBV19; CDR3: CASSETGYTEAFF; DNA: TGTGCCAGTAGTGAGACAGGGTACACTGAAGCTTTCTTT
D: TRBD1; J: TRBJ2-7; size: .; V: TRBV5-1; CDR3: CASSWRGQDPNYEQYF; DNA: TGCGCCAGCAGCTGGAGGGGACAGGACCCTAACTACGAGCAGTACTTC
D: .; J: TRBJ2-1; size: .; V: TRBV4-1; CDR3: CASGSASSYNEQFF; DNA: TGCGCCAGCGGGAGCGCAAGCTCCTACAATGAGCAGTTCTTC
D: TRBD2; J: TRBJ2-4; size: once; V: TRBV4-2; CDR3: CASSHPGLAGVGKNIQYF; DNA: TGTGCCAGCAGCCACCCGGGACTAGCGGGAGTTGGCAAAAACATTCAGTACTTC
D: .; J: TRBJ2-2; size: .; V: TRBV4-3; CDR3: CASSQESRLGGAGELFF; DNA: TGCGCCAGCAGCCAAGAATCCCGCCTCGGGGGTGCCGGGGAGCTGTTTTTT